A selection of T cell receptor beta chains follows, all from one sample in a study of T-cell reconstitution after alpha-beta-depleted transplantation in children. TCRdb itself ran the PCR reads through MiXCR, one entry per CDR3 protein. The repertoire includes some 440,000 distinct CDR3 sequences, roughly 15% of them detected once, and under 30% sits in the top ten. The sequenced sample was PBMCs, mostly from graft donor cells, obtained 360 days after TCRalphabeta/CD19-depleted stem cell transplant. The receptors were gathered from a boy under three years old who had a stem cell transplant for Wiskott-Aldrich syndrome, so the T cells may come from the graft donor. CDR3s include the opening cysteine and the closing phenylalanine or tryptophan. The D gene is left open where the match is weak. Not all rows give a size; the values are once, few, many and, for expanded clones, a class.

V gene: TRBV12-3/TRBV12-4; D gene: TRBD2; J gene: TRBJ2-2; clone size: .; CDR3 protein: CANSPTRVAGNTGELFF; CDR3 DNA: TGTGCCAACAGTCCCACTCGGGTAGCGGGAAACACCGGGGAGCTGTTTTTT
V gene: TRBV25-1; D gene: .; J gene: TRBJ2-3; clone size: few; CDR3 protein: CASSGAMGTTQYF; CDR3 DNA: TGTGCCAGCAGTGGGGCCATGGGGACGACGCAGTATTTT
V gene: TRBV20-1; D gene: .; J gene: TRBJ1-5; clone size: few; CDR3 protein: CSAARGRDQPQHF; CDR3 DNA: TGCAGTGCTGCTAGGGGTAGAGATCAGCCCCAGCATTTT
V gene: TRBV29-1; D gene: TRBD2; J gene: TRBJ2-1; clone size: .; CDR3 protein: CSVASGRINEQFF; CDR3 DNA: TGCAGCGTTGCTAGCGGGAGAATCAATGAGCAGTTCTTC
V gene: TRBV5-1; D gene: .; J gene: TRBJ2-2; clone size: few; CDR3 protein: CATRFRTNTGELFF; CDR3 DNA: TGCGCCACCAGATTCCGAACGAACACCGGGGAGCTGTTTTTT
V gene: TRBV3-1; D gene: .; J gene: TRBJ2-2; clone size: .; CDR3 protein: CASSLEPGELFF; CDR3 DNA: TGTGCCAGCAGCCTCGAGCCCGGGGAGCTGTTTTTT
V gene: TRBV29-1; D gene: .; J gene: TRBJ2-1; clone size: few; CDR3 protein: CSAGGAGSSYNEQFF; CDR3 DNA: TGCAGCGCCGGGGGAGCGGGTAGCTCCTACAATGAGCAGTTCTTC
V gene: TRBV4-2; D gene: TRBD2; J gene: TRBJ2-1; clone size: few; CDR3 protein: CASSQDGLAGYVNEQFF; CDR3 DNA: TGTGCCAGCAGCCAAGATGGGCTAGCGGGTTATGTGAATGAGCAGTTCTTC
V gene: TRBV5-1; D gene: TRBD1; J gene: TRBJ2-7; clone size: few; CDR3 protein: CASSFRGFSKTYEQYF; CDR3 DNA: TGCGCCAGCAGCTTCAGGGGGTTCTCAAAAACCTACGAGCAGTACTTC
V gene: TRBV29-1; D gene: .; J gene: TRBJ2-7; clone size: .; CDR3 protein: CSVGIATKYEQYF; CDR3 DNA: TGCAGCGTTGGGATAGCAACCAAGTACGAGCAGTACTTC
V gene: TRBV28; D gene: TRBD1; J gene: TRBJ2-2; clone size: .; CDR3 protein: CASSLPGTGATGELFF; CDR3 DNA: TGTGCCAGCAGTTTACCAGGGACAGGGGCCACCGGGGAGCTGTTTTTT
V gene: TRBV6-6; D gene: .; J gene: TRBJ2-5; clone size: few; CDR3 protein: CASSYSTETQYF; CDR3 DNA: TGTGCCAGCAGTTACTCGACAGAGACCCAGTACTTC
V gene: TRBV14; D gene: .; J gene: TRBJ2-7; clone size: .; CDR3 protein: CASSQGHPSYEQYF; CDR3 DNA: TGTGCCAGCAGCCAAGGACATCCCTCCTACGAGCAGTACTTC
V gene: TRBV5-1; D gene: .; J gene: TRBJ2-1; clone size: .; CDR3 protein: CASSLVPGHANEQFF; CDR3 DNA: TGCGCCAGCAGCTTGGTCCCGGGACACGCCAATGAGCAGTTCTTC
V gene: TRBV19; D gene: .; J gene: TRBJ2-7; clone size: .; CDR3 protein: CASSLKAESGLEQYF; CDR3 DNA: TGTGCCAGTAGTCTCAAAGCGGAGTCGGGGCTGGAGCAGTACTTC
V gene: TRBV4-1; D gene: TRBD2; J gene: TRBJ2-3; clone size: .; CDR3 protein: CASSQQKRGPLRADTQYF; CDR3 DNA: TGCGCCAGCAGCCAACAAAAGCGGGGGCCTCTAAGGGCAGATACGCAGTATTTT
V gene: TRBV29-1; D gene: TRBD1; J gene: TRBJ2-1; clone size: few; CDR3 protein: CSVGTGVVNEQFF; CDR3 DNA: TGCAGCGTTGGGACAGGGGTGGTCAATGAGCAGTTCTTC
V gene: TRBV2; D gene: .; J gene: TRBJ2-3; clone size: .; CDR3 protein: CASSPGSADTDTQYF; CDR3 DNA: TGTGCCAGCAGTCCGGGCTCTGCAGACACAGATACGCAGTATTTT
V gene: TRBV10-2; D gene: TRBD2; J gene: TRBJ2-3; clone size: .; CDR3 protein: CASRLNGLAGTDTQYF; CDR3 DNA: TGCGCCAGCAGACTAAACGGACTAGCGGGCACAGATACGCAGTATTTT
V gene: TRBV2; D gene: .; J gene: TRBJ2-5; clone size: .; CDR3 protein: CASRGLARSVKTQYF; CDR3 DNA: TGTGCCAGCAGGGGGCTAGCCCGAAGCGTAAAGACCCAGTACTTC
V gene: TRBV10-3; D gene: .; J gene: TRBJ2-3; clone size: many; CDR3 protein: CAIRTSTDTQYF; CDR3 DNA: TGTGCCATCAGGACTAGCACAGATACGCAGTATTTT
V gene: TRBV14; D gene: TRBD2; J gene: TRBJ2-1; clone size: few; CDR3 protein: CASSFKKGGRVPNEQFF; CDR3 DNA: TGTGCCAGCAGCTTCAAGAAGGGAGGGAGAGTCCCCAATGAGCAGTTCTTC
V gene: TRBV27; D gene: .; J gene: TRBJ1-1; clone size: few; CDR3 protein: CASSLFSLRRTEAFF; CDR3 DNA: TGTGCCAGCAGTTTATTCAGCCTACGTCGGACTGAAGCTTTCTTT
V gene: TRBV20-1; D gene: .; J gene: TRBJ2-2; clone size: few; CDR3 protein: CSASSASRDTGELFF; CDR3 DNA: TGCAGTGCTAGTTCGGCCTCGAGAGACACCGGGGAGCTGTTTTTT
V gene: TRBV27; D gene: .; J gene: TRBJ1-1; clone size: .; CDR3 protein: CASSSLYYTEAFF; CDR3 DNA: TGTGCCAGCAGTTCTCTATACTACACTGAAGCTTTCTTT
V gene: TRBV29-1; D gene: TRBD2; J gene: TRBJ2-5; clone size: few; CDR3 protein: CSVGAGGLETQYF; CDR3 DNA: TGCAGCGTTGGCGCGGGAGGGTTGGAGACCCAGTACTTC
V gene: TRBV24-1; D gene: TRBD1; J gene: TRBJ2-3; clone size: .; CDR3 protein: CATSGTGLTDTQYF; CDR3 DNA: TGTGCCACCAGCGGGACAGGGTTAACAGATACGCAGTATTTT
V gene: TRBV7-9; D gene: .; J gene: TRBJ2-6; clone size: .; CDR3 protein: CASSFGQNSGANVLTF; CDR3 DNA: TGTGCCAGCAGTTTCGGACAGAACTCTGGGGCCAACGTCCTGACTTTC
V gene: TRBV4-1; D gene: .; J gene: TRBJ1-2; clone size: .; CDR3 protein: CASSQGERYGYTF; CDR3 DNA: TGCGCCAGCAGCCAAGGGGAGAGGTATGGCTACACCTTC
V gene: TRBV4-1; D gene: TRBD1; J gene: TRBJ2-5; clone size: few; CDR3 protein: CASSQTGQGRGETQYF; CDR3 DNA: TGCGCCAGCAGCCAAACAGGACAGGGGAGGGGAGAGACCCAGTACTTC
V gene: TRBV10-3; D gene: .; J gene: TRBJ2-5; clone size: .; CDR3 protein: CASDRAPGLQETQYF; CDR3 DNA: TGTGCCAGCGACAGGGCCCCGGGACTCCAAGAGACCCAGTACTTC
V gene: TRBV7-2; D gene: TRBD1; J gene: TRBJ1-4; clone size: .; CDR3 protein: CASSFGDREGDEKLFF; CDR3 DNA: TGTGCCAGCAGCTTCGGAGACAGGGAGGGGGATGAAAAACTGTTTTTT
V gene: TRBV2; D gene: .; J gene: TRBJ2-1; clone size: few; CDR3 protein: CASPRGLAGNEQFF; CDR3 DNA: TGTGCCAGTCCCAGGGGCCTCGCGGGCAATGAGCAGTTCTTC
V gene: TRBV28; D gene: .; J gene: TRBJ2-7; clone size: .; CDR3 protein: CASSLRAGSGTYEQYF; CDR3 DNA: TGTGCCAGCAGTTTGAGGGCGGGTAGCGGAACCTACGAGCAGTACTTC
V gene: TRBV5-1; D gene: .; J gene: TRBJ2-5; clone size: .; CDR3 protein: CASSFMVAEEETQYF; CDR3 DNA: TGCGCCAGCAGCTTCATGGTAGCGGAGGAAGAGACCCAGTACTTC
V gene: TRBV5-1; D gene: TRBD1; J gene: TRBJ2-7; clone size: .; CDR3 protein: CASSPAPGQTYEQYF; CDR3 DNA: TGCGCCAGCAGCCCCGCGCCGGGACAGACCTACGAGCAGTACTTC
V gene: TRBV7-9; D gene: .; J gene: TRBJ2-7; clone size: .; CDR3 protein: CASSRMGAKWLYEQYF; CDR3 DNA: TGTGCCAGCAGCCGCATGGGGGCCAAGTGGTTGTACGAGCAGTACTTC
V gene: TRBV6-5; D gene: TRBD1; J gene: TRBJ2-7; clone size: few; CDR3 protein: CASSYSVGQVSYEQYF; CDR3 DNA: TGTGCCAGCAGTTACTCGGTTGGACAGGTGTCCTACGAGCAGTACTTC
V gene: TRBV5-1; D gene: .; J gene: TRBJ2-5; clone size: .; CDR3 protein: CASSLTGKTQETQYF; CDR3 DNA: TGCGCCAGCAGCTTGACAGGGAAGACACAAGAGACCCAGTACTTC
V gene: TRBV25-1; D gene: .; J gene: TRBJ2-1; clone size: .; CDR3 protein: CASSRVMSSYNEQFF; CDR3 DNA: TGTGCCAGCAGTCGAGTAATGAGCTCCTACAATGAGCAGTTCTTC
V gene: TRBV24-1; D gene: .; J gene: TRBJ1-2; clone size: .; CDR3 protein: CATSEYSRDREYGYTF; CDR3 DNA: TGTGCCACCAGTGAATATTCCCGGGACCGGGAGTATGGCTACACCTTC